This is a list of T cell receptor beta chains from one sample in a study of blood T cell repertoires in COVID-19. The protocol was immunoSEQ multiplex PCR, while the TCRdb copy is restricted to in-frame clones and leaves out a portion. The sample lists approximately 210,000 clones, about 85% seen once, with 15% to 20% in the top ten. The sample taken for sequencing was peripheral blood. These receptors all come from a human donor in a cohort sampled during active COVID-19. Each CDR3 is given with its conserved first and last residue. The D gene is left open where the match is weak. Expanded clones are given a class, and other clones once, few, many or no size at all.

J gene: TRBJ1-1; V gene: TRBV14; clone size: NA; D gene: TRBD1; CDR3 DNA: TGTGCCAGCAGTCCGAGATTGACAGGGCCGAACACTGAAGCTTTCTTT; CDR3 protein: CASSPRLTGPNTEAFF
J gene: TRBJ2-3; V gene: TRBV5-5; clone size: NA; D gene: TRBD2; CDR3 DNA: TGTGCCAGCAGGTATATACCGGGACTAGGGGCCACAGATACGCAGTATTTT; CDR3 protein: CASRYIPGLGATDTQYF
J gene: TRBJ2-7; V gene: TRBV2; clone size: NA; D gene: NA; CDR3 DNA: TGTGCCAGCAAGCCGGGACGGGAGTACGAGCAGTACTTC; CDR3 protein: CASKPGREYEQYF
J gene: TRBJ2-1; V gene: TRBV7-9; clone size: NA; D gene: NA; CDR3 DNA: TGTGCCAGCAGCGTGGGTGGCCAGGGCTCCTACAATGAGCAGTTCTTC; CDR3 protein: CASSVGGQGSYNEQFF
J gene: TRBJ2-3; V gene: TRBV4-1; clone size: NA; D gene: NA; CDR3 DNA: TGCGCCAGCAGCCGGGGGGGCGGGACTTTGAATACAGATACGCAGTATTTT; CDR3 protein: CASSRGGGTLNTDTQYF
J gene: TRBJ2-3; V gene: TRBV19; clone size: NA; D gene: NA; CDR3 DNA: TGTGCCAGTAGTATAGATCGACACCTAAGCACAGATACGCAGTATTTT; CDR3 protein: CASSIDRHLSTDTQYF
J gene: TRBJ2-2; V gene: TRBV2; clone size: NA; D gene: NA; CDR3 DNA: TGTGCCAGCGCGGAGGAGGCCGGGGAGCTGTTTTTT; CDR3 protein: CASAEEAGELFF
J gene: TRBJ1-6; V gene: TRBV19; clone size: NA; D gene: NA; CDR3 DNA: TGTGCCAGTAGTCCTAAACAGGTCTCTAATTCACCCCTCCACTTT; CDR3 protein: CASSPKQVSNSPLHF
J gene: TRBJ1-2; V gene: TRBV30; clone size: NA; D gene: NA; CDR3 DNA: TGTGCCTGGAGGCCCGGGAGTAACTATGGCTACACCTTC; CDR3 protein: CAWRPGSNYGYTF
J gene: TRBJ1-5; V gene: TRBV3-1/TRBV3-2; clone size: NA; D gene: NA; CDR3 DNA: TGTGCCAGCAGTCAGGCAGGGAACAATCAGCCCCAGCATTTT; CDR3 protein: CASSQAGNNQPQHF
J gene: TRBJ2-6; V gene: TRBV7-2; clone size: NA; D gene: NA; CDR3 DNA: TGTGCCAGCAGCGTACGAGTATTCGATACTGGGGCCAACGTCCTGACTTTC; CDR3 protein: CASSVRVFDTGANVLTF
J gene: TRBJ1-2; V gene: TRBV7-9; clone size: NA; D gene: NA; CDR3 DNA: TGTGCCAGCAGCTTAGCGGTCCAGAACTATGGCTACACCTTC; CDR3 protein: CASSLAVQNYGYTF
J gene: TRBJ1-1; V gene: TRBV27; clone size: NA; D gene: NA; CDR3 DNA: TGTGCCAGCAGTTTCGGCAGAGGGACAACGATGAACACTGAAGCTTTCTTT; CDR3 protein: CASSFGRGTTMNTEAFF
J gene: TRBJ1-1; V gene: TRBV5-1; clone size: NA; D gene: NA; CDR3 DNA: TGCGCCAGCAGCCCTGACAGGCCCCTTATGAACACTGAAGCTTTCTTT; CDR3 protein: CASSPDRPLMNTEAFF
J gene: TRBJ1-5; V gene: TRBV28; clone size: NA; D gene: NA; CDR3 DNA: TGTGCCAGCATCGCTTCTGGGGGGGTCAATCAGCCCCAGCATTTT; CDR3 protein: CASIASGGVNQPQHF
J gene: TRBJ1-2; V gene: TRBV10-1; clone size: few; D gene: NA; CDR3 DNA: TGCGCCAGCAGCCGAGACCGGGACTATGGCTACACCTTC; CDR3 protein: CASSRDRDYGYTF
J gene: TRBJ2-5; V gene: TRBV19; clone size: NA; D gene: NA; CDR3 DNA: TGTGCCAGTAGTATACTAGGGGACCAAGAGACCCAGTACTTC; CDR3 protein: CASSILGDQETQYF
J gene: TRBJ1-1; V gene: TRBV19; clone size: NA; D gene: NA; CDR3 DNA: TGTGCCAGTAGTATCCGAAGGGGCAACACTGAAGCTTTCTTT; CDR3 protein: CASSIRRGNTEAFF
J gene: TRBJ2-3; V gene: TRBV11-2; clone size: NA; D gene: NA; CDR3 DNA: TGTGCCAGCAGCTTAGGGACTCGGGATACGCAGTATTTT; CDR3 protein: CASSLGTRDTQYF
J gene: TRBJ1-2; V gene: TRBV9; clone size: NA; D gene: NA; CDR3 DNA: TGTGCCAGCAGCGTAGACGGCCAGGGAGGGGGCTACACCTTC; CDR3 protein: CASSVDGQGGGYTF
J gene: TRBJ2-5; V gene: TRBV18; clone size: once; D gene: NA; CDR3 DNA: TGTGCCAGCTCACCATTTGGCAAGGGGGGACAGAGGGAGACCCAGTACTTC; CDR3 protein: CASSPFGKGGQRETQYF
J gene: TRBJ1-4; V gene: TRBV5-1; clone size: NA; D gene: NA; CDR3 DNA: TGCGCCACCGCGATTGGGGCCGGGGAAAAACTGTTTTTT; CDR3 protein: CATAIGAGEKLFF
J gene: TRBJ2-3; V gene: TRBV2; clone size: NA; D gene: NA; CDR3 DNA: TGTGCCAGCAGTGTAAGCACAGATACGCAGTATTTT; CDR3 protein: CASSVSTDTQYF
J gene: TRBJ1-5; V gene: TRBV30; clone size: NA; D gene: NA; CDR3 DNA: TGTGCCTGGAGTGCCGGGTCCGTGAATCAGCCCCAGCATTTT; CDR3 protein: CAWSAGSVNQPQHF
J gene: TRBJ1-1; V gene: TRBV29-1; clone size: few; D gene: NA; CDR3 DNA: TGCAGCGTTGAGACAACGAACACTGAAGCTTTCTTT; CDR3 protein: CSVETTNTEAFF
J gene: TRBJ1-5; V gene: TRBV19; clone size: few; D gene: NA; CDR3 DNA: TGTGCCAGTAGTACCTCACTAACAGGGATTGATCAGCCCCAGCATTTT; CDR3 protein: CASSTSLTGIDQPQHF
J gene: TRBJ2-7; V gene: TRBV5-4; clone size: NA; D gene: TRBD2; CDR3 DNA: TGTGCCAGCAGCTTTGGGCTAGCGGGAGGACTCTACGAGCAGTACTTC; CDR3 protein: CASSFGLAGGLYEQYF
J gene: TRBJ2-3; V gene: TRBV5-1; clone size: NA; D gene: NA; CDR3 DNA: TGCGCCAGCAGCTTCCTAGACTCCACAGATACGCAGTATTTT; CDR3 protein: CASSFLDSTDTQYF
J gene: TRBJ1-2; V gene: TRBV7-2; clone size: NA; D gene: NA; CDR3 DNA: TGTGCCAGCAGCTCACGGGGGGGAAGCTACACCTTC; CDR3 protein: CASSSRGGSYTF
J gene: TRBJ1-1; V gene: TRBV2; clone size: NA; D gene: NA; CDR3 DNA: TGTGCCAGCAGGCAGGTTGTAAGCACTGAAGCTTTCTTT; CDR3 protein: CASRQVVSTEAFF
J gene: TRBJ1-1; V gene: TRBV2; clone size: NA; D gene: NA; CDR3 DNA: TGTGCCAGCAGTGCTTCAGGGCAGCGTAACGGGGCTTTCTTT; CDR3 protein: CASSASGQRNGAFF
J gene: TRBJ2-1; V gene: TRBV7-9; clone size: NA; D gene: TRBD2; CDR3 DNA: TGTGCCAGCAGCAGACAACTTAGCGGGGGGGCCCCCGGCTCCTACAATGAGCAGTTCTTC; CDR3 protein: CASSRQLSGGAPGSYNEQFF
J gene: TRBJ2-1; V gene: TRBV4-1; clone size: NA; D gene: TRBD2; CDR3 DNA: TGCGCCAGCAGCCAAGATCTGGGACTAGCGGAGTACAATGAGCAGTTCTTC; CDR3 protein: CASSQDLGLAEYNEQFF
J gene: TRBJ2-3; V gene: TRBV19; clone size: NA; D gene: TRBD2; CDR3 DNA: TGTGCCAGTAGTCGCGTCGCGGGAGCGGGCACAGATACGCAGTATTTT; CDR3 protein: CASSRVAGAGTDTQYF
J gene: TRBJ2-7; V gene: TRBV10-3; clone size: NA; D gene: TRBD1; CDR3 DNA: TGTGCCATCAGTGACGGGACAGAGTACGAGCAGTACTTC; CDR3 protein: CAISDGTEYEQYF
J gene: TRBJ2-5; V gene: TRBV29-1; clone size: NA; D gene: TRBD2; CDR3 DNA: TGCAGCGTTGACCCCGGTGGGACTAGCGGGGTGGAGACCCAGTACTTC; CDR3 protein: CSVDPGGTSGVETQYF
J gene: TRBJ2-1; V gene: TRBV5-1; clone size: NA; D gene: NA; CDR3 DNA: TGCGCCAGCAGCTTGCAACCAACAGACAATGAGCAGTTCTTC; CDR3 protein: CASSLQPTDNEQFF
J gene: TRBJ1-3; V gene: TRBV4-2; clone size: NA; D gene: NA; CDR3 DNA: TGTGCCAGCAGCCAAGCGAGCAGGTCTGGAAACACCATATATTTT; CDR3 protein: CASSQASRSGNTIYF
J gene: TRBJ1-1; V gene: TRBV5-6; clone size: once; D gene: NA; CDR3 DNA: TGTGCCAGCAGCTTGTTTGACAGGAGGACTGAAGCTTTCTTT; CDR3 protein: CASSLFDRRTEAFF
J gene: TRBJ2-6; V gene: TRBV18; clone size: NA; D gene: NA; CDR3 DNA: TGTGCCAGCTCACCCAACGGAGTCTCTGGGGCCAACGTCCTGACTTTC; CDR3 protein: CASSPNGVSGANVLTF